This entry lists 30 T cell receptor beta chains sequenced from one sample in a study of T cell changes during pregnancy in multiple sclerosis. TCRdb's table, derived via immunoSEQ multiplex PCR, lists solely in-frame clones and lacks some. The table lists under 95,000 clones, 90% to 95% of them singletons, with roughly 1.7% in the top ten. The sequenced sample was peripheral blood, obtained after pregnancy. These receptors all stem from a female donor in good health, enrolled as a control in a pregnancy study.

CDR3 in amino acids: CASTLGQGDQPQHF. The CDR3 DNA sequence: TGTGCCAGCACCCTGGGACAGGGGGATCAGCCCCAGCATTTT. The gene calls are TRBV7-2 and TRBJ1-5; 11 bases line up with TRBD1. This CDR3 contains 14 residues. V lost 7 bases to trimming and J lost 5 bases; unmatched junction nucleotides: 4. Germline V CDR1 and CDR2: SGHTA, FQGNSA. Supplemented by reference TRBV7-2 and TRBJ1-5, the full variable domain reads GAGVSQSPSNKVTEKGKDVELRCDPISGHTALYWYRQSLGQGLEFLIYFQGNSAPDKSGLPSDRFSAERTGGSVSTLTIQRTQQEDSAVYLCASTLGQGDQPQHFGDGTRLSIL.

The chain joins TRBV28 to TRBJ2-1; TRBD1 agrees at 9 bases. V lost 8 bases, J lost 1 base, and 3 bases stayed unmatched. Germline-derived CDR1 and CDR2 are MDHEN and SYDVKM. CDR3 size: 14 residues. CDR3 residues: CASGDRVSYNEQFF. CDR3 DNA sequence: TGTGCCAGCGGGGACAGGGTTTCCTACAATGAGCAGTTCTTC. The full variable domain, completed using reference TRBV28 and TRBJ2-1, is DVKVTQSSRYLVKRTGEKVFLECVQDMDHENMFWYRQDPGLGLRLIYFSYDVKMKEKGDIPEGYSVSREKKERFSLILESASTNQTSMYLCASGDRVSYNEQFFGPGTRLTVL.

Here the CDR3 DNA reads TGTGCCAGCAGTCCCCGGACTAGCGGGGGGCGCGATGAGCAGTTCTTC. It encodes CASSPRTSGGRDEQFF. The J gene is TRBJ2-1, the V gene TRBV6-6; 14 nucleotides match TRBD2. The length of the CDR3 is 16 residues. With V trimmed by 5 bases and J by 8 bases, 8 bases remained unmatched. Germline V lookup: CDR1 MNHNY, CDR2 SVGAGI (reference sequence).

The table lists this clone with a count of one. This sequence joins TRBV7-3 and TRBJ2-5; a possible D gene is TRBD2 (7 bases). Germline-derived CDR1 and CDR2 are SGHTA and FQGTGA. V lost 5 bases to trimming and J lost 4 bases, with 17 bases between them. The CDR3 has 15 amino acids. The CDR3 here is CASSPSGGGGETQYF. DNA for the CDR3: TGTGCCAGCAGCCCAAGTGGGGGGGGCGGAGAGACCCAGTACTTC.

J is TRBJ2-5 and V is TRBV15; the match to TRBD1 covers 8 bases. The CDR3 spans 15 residues. J gave up 4 bases and V 3 bases, and 7 bases lay outside the gene matches. Germline V lookup: CDR1 LNHNV, CDR2 YYDKDF (reference sequence). The CDR3, as DNA: TGTGCCACCAGCAGGTCCTCAGGGGGCGTAGAGACCCAGTACTTC. Translation gives CATSRSSGGVETQYF.

J is TRBJ1-1 and V is TRBV4-3, with 8 bases fitting TRBD1. The CDR3 consists of 13 residues. Germline assignment: CDR1 LGHNA and CDR2 YSLEER. Germline trimming cut 7 bases from V and 9 bases from J; bases unmatched to any gene: 10. The CDR3 region has the DNA TGCGCCAGCACCCCGACAGGGGACTCTAAAGCTTTCTTT. Its translation: CASTPTGDSKAFF.

The chain carries TRBV7-9 and TRBJ2-2; 7 bases match TRBD2. CDR1 and CDR2 from the germline V gene are SEHNR and FQNEAQ (reference sequence). This CDR3 comprises 16 residues. V was pared by 4 bases and J by 0 bases, with 5 bases of the junction left unmatched. The chain's CDR3 is CASSWGGASNTGELFF. CDR3 bases: TGTGCCAGCAGCTGGGGAGGGGCCTCGAACACCGGGGAGCTGTTTTTT.

V usage is TRBV19 and J usage is TRBJ2-1, with D tentatively TRBD2 (5 bases). Germline V gene data show CDR1 as LNHDA and CDR2 as SQIVND (reference sequence). The CDR3 is 14 amino acids. Trimming left V 6 bases short and J 4 bases short, with 13 bases between. DNA of the CDR3: TGTGCCAGTAGAAGCTCCGGGGTGTACAATGAGCAGTTCTTC. This gives the protein CASRSSGVYNEQFF.

This clone showed up just once. The genes are TRBV6-1 and TRBJ1-1, with TRBD1 as a possible D gene (6 bases). V was clipped by 6 bases and J by 1 base, with 15 bases between them. Germline V gene sequence: CDR1 MNHNS, CDR2 SASEGT. The CDR3 covers 15 residues. The CDR3 here is CASRYGGRENTEAFF. The CDR3 bases are TGTGCCAGCAGGTACGGGGGGCGGGAGAACACTGAAGCTTTCTTT.

This rearrangement joins TRBV14 to TRBJ2-3, with 8 nucleotides matching TRBD1. The junction had 6 bases not matched to a gene; V was cut back by 4 bases and J by 9 bases. This CDR3 is 13 amino acids long. Germline CDR1 reads SGHDN; CDR2 reads FVKESK. CDR3 sequence (DNA): TGTGCCAGCAGCCTTACAGGGGGAGACACGCAGTATTTT. Translation gives CASSLTGGDTQYF.

This chain joins TRBV5-4 and TRBJ2-7, with D maybe TRBD2 (6 bases). V lost 0 bases, J lost 4 bases, and 11 bases lay in between. CDR3 length: 14 amino acids. Germline-derived CDR1 and CDR2 are SGHNT and YYREEE (reference sequence). CDR3 amino acids: CASSLAGRPYEQYF. The CDR3 nucleotides are TGTGCCAGCAGCTTGGCCGGGAGACCTTACGAGCAGTACTTC. The full variable domain, with the rest looked up from reference TRBV5-4 and TRBJ2-7, is ETGVTQSPTHLIKTRGQQVTLRCSSQSGHNTVSWYQQALGQGPQFIFQYYREEENGRGNFPPRFSGLQFPNYSSELNVNALELDDSALYLCASSLAGRPYEQYFGPGTRLTVT.

The chain carries TRBV5-1 and TRBJ2-1; 7 bases fit TRBD2. The germline V gene has CDR1 SGHRS and CDR2 YFSETQ. The J segment lost 4 bases and the V segment lost 4 bases, leaving 5 bases of the junction unmatched. There are 14 residues in the CDR3. CDR3 bases: TGCGCCAGCAGCGCCCTAGCGGATTACAATGAGCAGTTCTTC. Amino acids: CASSALADYNEQFF.

This sequence joins TRBV30 and TRBJ2-5, with D perhaps TRBD1 (6 bases). V was trimmed by 7 bases and J by 5 bases, leaving 26 bases between them. In germline, CDR1 is GTSNPN, CDR2 SVGIG (reference sequence). This CDR3 has 16 amino acids. CDR3 protein: CALLSGTPLNAETQYF. CDR3 coding DNA: TGTGCCTTATTATCCGGGACACCCCTAAACGCGGAGACCCAGTACTTC.

The chain employs TRBV7-2 and TRBJ2-3; 7 bases align to TRBD1. The CDR3 consists of 14 residues. The V gene's germline CDR1 is SGHTA and CDR2 FQGNSA. V lost 1 base, J lost 4 bases, and 2 bases stayed unmatched. CDR3 nucleotide sequence: TGTGCCAGCAGCTTAGGACAGGGCGCAGATACGCAGTATTTT. Encoded protein: CASSLGQGADTQYF.

This clone was counted a few times. The J gene is TRBJ1-2, the V gene TRBV19, with D tentatively TRBD1 (5 bases). This CDR3 has 13 amino acids. Germline values: CDR1 LNHDA, CDR2 SQIVND (reference sequence). CDR3 nucleotides: TGTGCGCCCCCCAGGAGACAGTTCTATGGCTACACCTTC. It is translated as CAPPRRQFYGYTF. Full variable domain (outside the CDR3, taken from reference TRBV19 and TRBJ1-2): DGGITQSPKYLFRKEGQNVTLSCEQNLNHDAMYWYRQDPGQGLRLIYYSQIVNDFQKGDIAEGYSVSREKKESFPLTVTSAQKNPTAFYLCAPPRRQFYGYTFGSGTRLTVV.

The chain combines TRBV7-9 with TRBJ2-7, with 11 bases aligning to TRBD1. Germline V gene data show CDR1 as SEHNR and CDR2 as FQNEAQ (reference sequence). With 5 bases clipped from V and 3 bases from J, the junction kept 9 bases outside the gene matches. The CDR3 is 16 residues long. CDR3 sequence reads: CASSEAPGQGVYEQYF. The CDR3 DNA reads TGTGCCAGCAGCGAAGCCCCGGGACAGGGGGTCTACGAGCAGTACTTC.

This clone was observed a single time. The chain joins TRBV12-5 to TRBJ2-3; D possibly corresponds to TRBD2 (7 bases). Between the trimmed V and J ends, which lost 3 bases and 1 base, there was a span of 23 bases. Germline V CDR1 and CDR2: LGHNT, FRNRAP. The CDR3 is made up of 19 amino acids. This CDR3 is CASGFKGGRGLRGTDTQYF. The CDR3 bases are TGTGCTAGTGGTTTTAAGGGGGGGCGCGGCCTGCGGGGCACAGATACGCAGTATTTT.

This sequence joins TRBV5-4 and TRBJ2-3; 7 nucleotides agree with TRBD2. The V gene's germline CDR1 is SGHNT and CDR2 YYREEE (reference sequence). The CDR3 covers 14 residues. The V and J ends lost 4 bases and 4 bases, in that order; junction bases with no gene match: 6. The DNA of the CDR3 is TGTGCCAGCAGCCGGGGACTAAAGGCAGATACGCAGTATTTT. Translation gives CASSRGLKADTQYF.

This clone has a single count. This chain connects TRBV6-6 to TRBJ1-2; D remains unclear. This CDR3 comprises 14 residues. Per the germline V gene, CDR1 is MNHNY and CDR2 is SVGAGI (reference sequence). CDR3 residues: CALSESGKGYGYTF. The CDR3 DNA sequence: TGTGCTCTGAGTGAATCGGGGAAAGGCTATGGCTACACCTTC.

The chain uses TRBV5-6 and TRBJ1-1; 7 bases are shared with TRBD1. The junction had 10 bases not matched to a gene; V was cut back by 1 base and J by 1 base. Germline values: CDR1 SGHDT, CDR2 YYEEEE. This CDR3 comprises 17 residues. The CDR3 sequence is CASSLRPRGKRNTEAFF. CDR3 nucleotides: TGTGCCAGCAGCTTGCGGCCCAGGGGGAAGAGGAACACTGAAGCTTTCTTT. The full variable domain, its missing parts supplied by reference TRBV5-6 and TRBJ1-1, is DAGVTQSPTHLIKTRGQQVTLRCSPKSGHDTVSWYQQALGQGPQFIFQYYEEEERQRGNFPDRFSGHQFPNYSSELNVNALLLGDSALYLCASSLRPRGKRNTEAFFGQGTRLTVV.

The chain uses TRBV27 and TRBJ1-4; TRBD1 matches 8 bases. CDR1 and CDR2 (germline): MNHEY, SMNVEV (reference sequence). The junction had 8 bases not matched to a gene; V was cut back by 6 bases and J by 8 bases. This CDR3 comprises 14 residues. The CDR3 DNA reads TGTGCCAGCAGCCGTGGACAGGGAGGCGAAAAACTGTTTTTT. Its protein product is CASSRGQGGEKLFF.

The rearrangement links TRBV21-1 to TRBJ1-6; TRBD1 reflects the table's D call only, with no check against the DNA. TRBV21-1 is shown as a pseudogene. The CDR3 spans 18 residues. The chain's CDR3 is CASANHPRGFLEGSPLHF. CDR3 nucleotide sequence: TGTGCCAGCGCTAACCACCCGAGGGGGTTTTTAGAGGGGTCACCCCTCCACTTT.

V is TRBV6-6 and J is TRBJ1-2, with a weak D call TRBD1 (6 bases). Looked up from germline, CDR1 is MNHNY and CDR2 is SVGAGI (reference sequence). CDR3 length: 14 residues. Trimming removed 2 bases at V and 8 bases at J, with 15 bases between. CDR3 amino acids: CASSYASDRFGYTF. CDR3 coding DNA: TGTGCCAGCAGTTACGCTTCGGACAGATTCGGCTACACCTTC.

The CDR3 DNA sequence: TGTGCCAGCGGTCAGGGAACTGAAGCTTTCTTT. Protein: CASGQGTEAFF. V and J are TRBV9 and TRBJ1-1; D perhaps matches TRBD1 (5 bases). The CDR3 has 11 amino acids. The germline V gene has CDR1 SGDLS and CDR2 YYNGEE. V gave up 7 bases and J gave up 5 bases, with 9 bases separating them.

This clone has just a few counts. This chain links TRBV11-2 with TRBJ1-5; D perhaps matches TRBD1 (5 bases). Trimming stripped 4 bases from V and 6 bases from J, with 13 bases between. Per the germline V gene, CDR1 is SGHAT and CDR2 is FQNNGV. There are 14 residues in the CDR3. Written as DNA, the CDR3 is TGTGCCAGCAGCTGGGGGGGTGGCGGTCAGCCCCAGCATTTT. Translation: CASSWGGGGQPQHF. Full variable domain (remainder filled in from reference TRBV11-2 and TRBJ1-5): EAGVAQSPRYKIIEKRQSVAFWCNPISGHATLYWYQQILGQGPKLLIQFQNNGVVDDSQLPKDRFSAERLKGVDSTLKIQPAKLEDSAVYLCASSWGGGGQPQHFGDGTRLSIL.

For this clone: Other DNA variants within this sample encode the same CDR3. The V and J genes are TRBV7-9 and TRBJ2-1; D is uncertain. V was cut by 4 bases and J by 5 bases, with 6 bases left in between. The CDR3 spans 12 residues. CDR1 SEHNR and CDR2 FQNEAQ come from the germline V gene (reference sequence). The CDR3 loop reads CASSSRDNEQFF. For the CDR3, the DNA is TGTGCCAGCAGCTCACGGGACAATGAGCAGTTCTTC.

The chain combines TRBV14 with TRBJ2-1; D is unresolved. The CDR3 extends over 13 amino acids. Germline lookup yields CDR1 SGHDN and CDR2 FVKESK. The V end was cut by 0 bases, the J end by 9 bases, with 9 bases between. The CDR3 coding sequence is TGTGCCAGCAGCCAAGATCCCAGGCTTGAGCAGTTCTTC. It translates to CASSQDPRLEQFF.

The rearrangement uses TRBV9 and TRBJ1-5, with a possible D match to TRBD1 (6 bases). The CDR3 runs 17 residues. Germline-derived CDR1 and CDR2 are SGDLS and YYNGEE. V gave up 0 bases and J gave up 2 bases, with 15 bases separating them. CDR3 region: CASSVGSGRGGNQPQHF. The DNA for the CDR3 is TGTGCCAGCAGCGTAGGTTCTGGCAGGGGCGGCAATCAGCCCCAGCATTTT.

This chain connects TRBV5-6 to TRBJ2-1; 15 nucleotides line up with TRBD2. Germline CDR1 and CDR2: SGHDT and YYEEEE. Trimming removed 4 bases from V and 1 base from J; junction bases left unmatched: 9. This CDR3 has 19 residues. The CDR3 here is CASSRPGLAGGVSYNEQFF. The CDR3 region has the DNA TGTGCCAGCAGCCGCCCGGGACTAGCGGGGGGAGTTTCCTACAATGAGCAGTTCTTC.

This chain connects TRBV6-1 to TRBJ1-5, with TRBD1 matching 9 bases. The germline V gene encodes CDR1 MNHNS and CDR2 SASEGT. Losses at the gene ends were 3 bases for V and 3 bases for J; bases not matched to a gene: 6. The CDR3 loop spans 16 amino acids. The CDR3 bases are TGTGCCAGCAGTGAGTGGGGACAGGGCCCCAATCAGCCCCAGCATTTT. As protein: CASSEWGQGPNQPQHF.